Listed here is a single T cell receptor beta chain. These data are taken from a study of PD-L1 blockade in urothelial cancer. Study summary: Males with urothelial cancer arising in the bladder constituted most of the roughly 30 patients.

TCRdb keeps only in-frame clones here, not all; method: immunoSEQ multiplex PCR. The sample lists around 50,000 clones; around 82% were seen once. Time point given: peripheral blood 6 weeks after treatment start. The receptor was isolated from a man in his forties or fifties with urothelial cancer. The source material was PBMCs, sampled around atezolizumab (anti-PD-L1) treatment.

The CDR3 DNA is TGTGCCAGCAGCTTAGGTTTGCCAGATGGAGCCCTCCACTTT. Encoded protein: CASSLGLPDGALHF. The V and J genes are TRBV7-9 and TRBJ1-6; D call uncertain. Germline V gives CDR1 SEHNR, CDR2 FQNEAQ (reference sequence). Trimming shortened V by 1 base and J by 14 bases, and 15 bases separated the two germline ends. The CDR3 extends over 14 amino acids.